Listed below are T cell receptor beta chains from one sample, sequenced in a study of shared T cell receptors in the human thymus. This table comes from immunoSEQ multiplex PCR, and its TCRdb copy is limited to in-frame clones, with some not included. The table includes around 340,000 clones, 95% detected once. Sequencing used thymocytes. The receptors originated from a human donor. The CDR3 runs from the conserved cysteine through the conserved F or W. Fields, in order: clone size, J gene, D gene, V gene, CDR3 protein, CDR3 DNA. The D gene is left open where the match is weak. Clone size is given for some rows only: seen once, a few or many times, or a class if the clone is expanded.

clone size: -; J gene: TRBJ2-2; D gene: TRBD2; V gene: TRBV4-2; CDR3 protein: CASSASGSEGGELFF; CDR3 DNA: TGTGCCAGCAGCGCTAGCGGGAGCGAGGGCGGGGAGCTGTTTTTT
clone size: -; J gene: TRBJ2-3; D gene: -; V gene: TRBV21-1; CDR3 protein: CASSKGGCGTDTQYF; CDR3 DNA: TGTGCCAGCAGCAAAGGGGGGTGTGGAACAGATACGCAGTATTTT
clone size: -; J gene: TRBJ2-7; D gene: -; V gene: TRBV27; CDR3 protein: CASSLLGQTYEQYF; CDR3 DNA: TGTGCCAGCAGTTTATTAGGACAAACGTACGAGCAGTACTTC
clone size: -; J gene: TRBJ1-3; D gene: -; V gene: TRBV19; CDR3 protein: CASSTPGHPGNTIYF; CDR3 DNA: TGTGCCAGTAGTACGCCGGGACACCCTGGAAACACCATATATTTT
clone size: -; J gene: TRBJ2-2; D gene: -; V gene: TRBV21-1; CDR3 protein: CASSKEAGNTGELFF; CDR3 DNA: TGTGCCAGCAGCAAAGAGGCAGGAAACACCGGGGAGCTGTTTTTT
clone size: -; J gene: TRBJ1-1; D gene: -; V gene: TRBV19; CDR3 protein: CASTIRPNNTETFF; CDR3 DNA: TGTGCCAGTACCATCAGACCGAACAACACTGAAACTTTCTTT
clone size: -; J gene: TRBJ2-3; D gene: -; V gene: TRBV4-3; CDR3 protein: CASSQATTGASTDTQYF; CDR3 DNA: TGCGCCAGCAGCCAGGCTACCACCGGGGCTAGCACAGATACGCAGTATTTT
clone size: -; J gene: TRBJ2-6; D gene: TRBD2; V gene: TRBV2; CDR3 protein: CASKGGRTSGNFSGANVLTF; CDR3 DNA: TGTGCCAGCAAGGGGGGAAGGACTAGCGGTAATTTCTCTGGGGCCAACGTCCTGACTTTC
clone size: -; J gene: TRBJ2-7; D gene: -; V gene: TRBV6-1; CDR3 protein: CASSEAVRFWGRVPYEQYF; CDR3 DNA: TGTGCCAGCAGTGAAGCGGTCCGGTTCTGGGGACGCGTACCCTACGAGCAGTACTTC
clone size: -; J gene: TRBJ2-3; D gene: -; V gene: TRBV10-3; CDR3 protein: CATRPSVCTDTQYF; CDR3 DNA: TGTGCCACCCGCCCTAGCGTGTGCACAGATACGCAGTATTTT
clone size: -; J gene: TRBJ2-7; D gene: -; V gene: TRBV27; CDR3 protein: CASSLSGRHYEQYF; CDR3 DNA: TGTGCCAGCAGTTTATCTGGGAGACACTACGAGCAGTACTTC
clone size: -; J gene: TRBJ2-5; D gene: -; V gene: TRBV14; CDR3 protein: CASSQDFEETQYF; CDR3 DNA: TGTGCCAGCAGCCAAGATTTTGAGGAGACCCAGTACTTC
clone size: -; J gene: TRBJ2-3; D gene: -; V gene: TRBV6-6; CDR3 protein: CASSYGGGSTDTQYF; CDR3 DNA: TGTGCCAGCTCGTACGGGGGCGGGAGCACAGATACGCAGTATTTT
clone size: -; J gene: TRBJ1-3; D gene: -; V gene: TRBV6-5; CDR3 protein: CASSYRVLEDTIYF; CDR3 DNA: TGTGCCAGCAGTTACAGGGTCCTCGAGGACACCATATATTTT
clone size: -; J gene: TRBJ2-1; D gene: -; V gene: TRBV6-4; CDR3 protein: CASSESSSGYNEQFF; CDR3 DNA: TGTGCCAGCAGTGAATCAAGCTCCGGCTACAATGAGCAGTTCTTC
clone size: -; J gene: TRBJ2-7; D gene: -; V gene: TRBV5-1; CDR3 protein: CASYPGTSSYEQYF; CDR3 DNA: TGCGCCAGCTACCCCGGGACATCGTCCTACGAGCAGTACTTC
clone size: -; J gene: TRBJ2-2; D gene: -; V gene: TRBV28; CDR3 protein: CASYRDGTGELFF; CDR3 DNA: TGTGCCAGTTACAGGGATGGCACCGGGGAGCTGTTTTTT
clone size: -; J gene: TRBJ2-1; D gene: TRBD2; V gene: TRBV4-2; CDR3 protein: CASSQAITLAGGPSPYNEQFF; CDR3 DNA: TGTGCCAGCAGCCAAGCTATTACACTAGCGGGAGGGCCGTCACCCTACAATGAGCAGTTCTTC
clone size: -; J gene: TRBJ2-2; D gene: -; V gene: TRBV27; CDR3 protein: CASIGGGELFF; CDR3 DNA: TGTGCCAGTATAGGAGGGGGGGAGCTGTTTTTT
clone size: -; J gene: TRBJ1-2; D gene: -; V gene: TRBV5-5; CDR3 protein: CASSSPLAYGYTF; CDR3 DNA: TGTGCCAGCAGCTCCCCCTTGGCCTATGGCTACACCTTC
clone size: -; J gene: TRBJ2-1; D gene: TRBD2; V gene: TRBV14; CDR3 protein: CASSQGLAGGDNEQFF; CDR3 DNA: TGTGCCAGCAGCCAAGGACTAGCGGGAGGTGACAATGAGCAGTTCTTC
clone size: -; J gene: TRBJ1-2; D gene: -; V gene: TRBV6-5; CDR3 protein: CASRKVGSAYGYTF; CDR3 DNA: TGTGCCAGCAGGAAGGTCGGGAGCGCCTATGGCTACACCTTC
clone size: -; J gene: TRBJ2-1; D gene: TRBD1; V gene: TRBV11-3; CDR3 protein: CASSWGQGADEQFF; CDR3 DNA: TGTGCCAGCAGCTGGGGACAGGGTGCAGATGAGCAGTTCTTC
clone size: -; J gene: TRBJ2-3; D gene: -; V gene: TRBV5-1; CDR3 protein: CASRGDTDTQYF; CDR3 DNA: TGCGCCAGCAGGGGGGACACAGATACGCAGTATTTT
clone size: -; J gene: TRBJ2-6; D gene: TRBD1; V gene: TRBV30; CDR3 protein: CAWSRDRGPGGANVLTF; CDR3 DNA: TGTGCCTGGAGCCGGGACAGGGGGCCGGGGGGGGCCAACGTCCTGACTTTC
clone size: -; J gene: TRBJ1-5; D gene: -; V gene: TRBV30; CDR3 protein: CAWSVDSGQPQHF; CDR3 DNA: TGTGCCTGGAGTGTGGACAGTGGTCAGCCCCAGCATTTT
clone size: -; J gene: TRBJ2-5; D gene: TRBD2; V gene: TRBV19; CDR3 protein: CASSIDQVSGRSSETQYF; CDR3 DNA: TGTGCCAGTAGTATAGATCAAGTCAGCGGGAGATCTTCCGAGACCCAGTACTTC
clone size: -; J gene: TRBJ2-3; D gene: -; V gene: TRBV28; CDR3 protein: CASSPVTEDTQYF; CDR3 DNA: TGTGCCAGCAGCCCCGTCACAGAGGATACGCAGTATTTT
clone size: once; J gene: TRBJ1-2; D gene: TRBD1; V gene: TRBV6-6; CDR3 protein: CASSYSGGGENYGYTF; CDR3 DNA: TGTGCCAGCAGTTACTCGGGAGGGGGCGAGAACTATGGCTACACCTTC
clone size: -; J gene: TRBJ2-7; D gene: -; V gene: TRBV5-1; CDR3 protein: CASSPPGEYEQYF; CDR3 DNA: TGCGCCAGCAGCCCCCCCGGAGAATACGAGCAGTACTTC
clone size: -; J gene: TRBJ1-1; D gene: -; V gene: TRBV7-9; CDR3 protein: CASSHPGGTEAFF; CDR3 DNA: TGTGCCAGCAGTCACCCGGGGGGGACTGAAGCTTTCTTT
clone size: -; J gene: TRBJ1-3; D gene: -; V gene: TRBV6-5; CDR3 protein: CASSYGYRASGNTIYF; CDR3 DNA: TGTGCCAGCAGTTACGGTTACAGGGCTTCAGGAAACACCATATATTTT
clone size: -; J gene: TRBJ2-5; D gene: TRBD2; V gene: TRBV14; CDR3 protein: CASSQGGTSRYQETQYF; CDR3 DNA: TGTGCCAGCAGCCAAGGTGGGACTAGCCGATACCAAGAGACCCAGTACTTC
clone size: once; J gene: TRBJ1-2; D gene: TRBD1; V gene: TRBV12-5; CDR3 protein: CASGLVTEGEGGGYGYTF; CDR3 DNA: TGTGCTAGTGGTTTGGTCACCGAGGGCGAAGGGGGCGGCTATGGCTACACCTTC
clone size: -; J gene: TRBJ1-2; D gene: -; V gene: TRBV6-1; CDR3 protein: CALWGPGRGYTF; CDR3 DNA: TGTGCCCTTTGGGGCCCCGGTCGCGGCTACACCTTC
clone size: once; J gene: TRBJ1-4; D gene: -; V gene: TRBV28; CDR3 protein: CASSPGGGEKLFF; CDR3 DNA: TGTGCCAGCAGTCCGGGAGGGGGGGAAAAACTGTTTTTT
clone size: -; J gene: TRBJ1-5; D gene: TRBD1; V gene: TRBV5-1; CDR3 protein: CASSPWTGRQQPQHF; CDR3 DNA: TGCGCCAGCAGCCCTTGGACAGGTCGGCAACAGCCCCAGCATTTT
clone size: once; J gene: TRBJ2-1; D gene: TRBD2; V gene: TRBV19; CDR3 protein: CASHPGLAGMNEQFF; CDR3 DNA: TGTGCCAGTCATCCGGGACTAGCGGGAATGAATGAGCAGTTCTTC
clone size: once; J gene: TRBJ2-5; D gene: TRBD1; V gene: TRBV7-3; CDR3 protein: CASSPAGTGQETQYF; CDR3 DNA: TGTGCCAGCAGCCCTGCCGGGACAGGCCAAGAGACCCAGTACTTC
clone size: -; J gene: TRBJ2-6; D gene: -; V gene: TRBV5-6; CDR3 protein: CASSLAGAGANVLTF; CDR3 DNA: TGTGCCAGCAGCTTGGCAGGGGCAGGGGCCAACGTCCTGACTTTC
clone size: -; J gene: TRBJ1-1; D gene: TRBD1; V gene: TRBV5-1; CDR3 protein: CASSSYRGDTEAFF; CDR3 DNA: TGCGCCAGCAGCTCATACAGGGGCGATACTGAAGCTTTCTTT
clone size: once; J gene: TRBJ2-1; D gene: TRBD2; V gene: TRBV5-1; CDR3 protein: CASSTGLPYNEQFF; CDR3 DNA: TGCGCCAGCAGTACGGGACTACCCTACAATGAGCAGTTCTTC
clone size: -; J gene: TRBJ2-3; D gene: TRBD2; V gene: TRBV6-5; CDR3 protein: CASSKPGLAADTQYF; CDR3 DNA: TGTGCCAGCAGTAAACCGGGACTAGCGGCAGATACGCAGTATTTT
clone size: few; J gene: TRBJ1-3; D gene: -; V gene: TRBV9; CDR3 protein: CASGPGGNTIYF; CDR3 DNA: TGTGCCAGCGGACCGGGGGGGAACACCATATATTTT